Listed below are T cell receptor beta chains from one sample, sequenced in a study of CD8+ T cells in alopecia areata. Using immunoSEQ multiplex PCR, the repertoire was profiled, and TCRdb retains in-frame clones only, with some absent. The table records fewer than 200,000 clones, about 72% of them present only once. Specimen: CD8+ T cells sorted from blood, collected at week 0. Receptors originate from a human donor with alopecia areata. Both conserved end residues are part of each CDR3. A D gene is named only where the DNA matches it firmly. Clone size is not always given. Where it is, it says once, few, many or a class for expanded clones.

D: NA
size: few
V: TRBV30
J: TRBJ1-2
CDR3: CAWSPPPTGSGGYTF
DNA: TGTGCCTGGAGTCCTCCTCCGACGGGCTCGGGGGGCTACACCTTC

D: NA
size: NA
V: TRBV6-5
J: TRBJ2-1
CDR3: CASSYGAEQFF
DNA: TGTGCCAGCAGTTACGGAGCAGAGCAGTTCTTC

D: NA
size: NA
V: TRBV7-9
J: TRBJ1-2
CDR3: CASSLPLVGPNYGYTF
DNA: TGTGCCAGCAGCTTGCCGCTGGTGGGGCCAAACTATGGCTACACCTTC

D: TRBD1
size: few
V: TRBV19
J: TRBJ1-1
CDR3: CASQQGSTEAFF
DNA: TGTGCCAGCCAACAGGGGAGCACTGAAGCTTTCTTT

D: NA
size: few
V: TRBV4-1
J: TRBJ2-7
CDR3: CASSQDPGTSREQYF
DNA: TGCGCCAGCAGCCAAGATCCGGGGACGTCACGCGAGCAGTACTTC

D: NA
size: NA
V: TRBV5-6
J: TRBJ1-1
CDR3: CASSQGGTEAFF
DNA: TGTGCCAGCAGCCAGGGAGGCACTGAAGCTTTCTTT

D: TRBD2
size: NA
V: TRBV30
J: TRBJ2-1
CDR3: CAWSKAGYNEQFF
DNA: TGTGCCTGGAGCAAAGCGGGGTACAATGAGCAGTTCTTC

D: NA
size: NA
V: TRBV29-1
J: TRBJ2-7
CDR3: CSVVGRAYEQYF
DNA: TGCAGCGTTGTGGGTAGGGCTTACGAGCAGTACTTC

D: NA
size: NA
V: TRBV5-1
J: TRBJ1-1
CDR3: CASSYNSHTEAFF
DNA: TGCGCCAGCAGCTACAACTCACACACTGAAGCTTTCTTT

D: TRBD1
size: NA
V: TRBV15
J: TRBJ1-5
CDR3: CATSRDRSFNQPQHF
DNA: TGTGCCACCAGCAGGGACAGGTCATTTAATCAGCCCCAGCATTTT

D: TRBD2
size: NA
V: TRBV2
J: TRBJ2-5
CDR3: CASTGGPSWETQYF
DNA: TGTGCCAGCACGGGGGGGCCTTCTTGGGAGACCCAGTACTTC

D: NA
size: NA
V: TRBV9
J: TRBJ2-1
CDR3: CASSVASEQFF
DNA: TGTGCCAGCAGCGTAGCCAGTGAGCAGTTCTTC